The clone carrying this TCR beta chain occurred once. There are 13 residues in the CDR3. V dropped 3 bases and J dropped 4 bases, with 12 bases sitting between them. Germline V gene data show CDR1 as DFQATT and CDR2 as SNEGSKA (reference sequence). These data come from a study of blood T cell repertoires in COVID-19. Study in general: Sites across the United States, Italy and Spain contributed samples from acute and convalescent COVID-19. T cells, B-cell-depleted T cells, or PBMCs supplied cDNA or gDNA.

In the original analysis: Cell counts per sample came from amplifying reference gene primers. TCRdb's copy holds only in-frame clones and misses some; the assay was immunoSEQ multiplex PCR. V and J calls and clone size are given by that table; D and trimming were obtained from the DNA. This sample has approximately 130,000 clones, with approximately 85% found just once. Sequences were obtained from peripheral blood. This TCR was sampled from a human donor in a cohort sampled during active COVID-19. The V call is TRBV20-1, the J call TRBJ1-1; D is uncertain. The CDR3 reads CSASSVRATEAFF. Here the CDR3 DNA reads TGCAGTGCTAGTTCAGTTCGTGCCACTGAAGCTTTCTTT.